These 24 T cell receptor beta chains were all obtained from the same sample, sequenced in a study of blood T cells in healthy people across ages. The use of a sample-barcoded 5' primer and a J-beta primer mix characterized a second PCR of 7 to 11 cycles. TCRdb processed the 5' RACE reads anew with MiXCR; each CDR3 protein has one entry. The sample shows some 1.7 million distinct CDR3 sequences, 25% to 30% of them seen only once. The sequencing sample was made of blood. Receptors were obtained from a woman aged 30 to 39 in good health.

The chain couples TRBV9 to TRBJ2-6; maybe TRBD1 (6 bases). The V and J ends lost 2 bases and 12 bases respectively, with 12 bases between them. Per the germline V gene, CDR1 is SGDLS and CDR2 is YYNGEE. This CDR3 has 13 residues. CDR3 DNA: TGTGCCAGCAGCGTGGGGACACCTCGCGTCCTGACTTTC. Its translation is CASSVGTPRVLTF. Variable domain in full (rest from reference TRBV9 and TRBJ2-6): DSGVTQTPKHLITATGQRVTLRCSPRSGDLSVYWYQQSLDQGLQFLIQYYNGEERAKGNILERFSAQQFPDLHSELNLSSLELGDSALYFCASSVGTPRVLTFGAGSRLTVL.

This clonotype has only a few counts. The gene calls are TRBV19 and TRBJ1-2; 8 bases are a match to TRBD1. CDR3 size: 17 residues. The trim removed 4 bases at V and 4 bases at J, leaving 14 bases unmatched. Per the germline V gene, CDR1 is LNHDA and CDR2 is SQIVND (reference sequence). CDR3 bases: TGTGCCAGTAGTACCCATCGCGGGACAGGTCGCGGCTATGGCTACACCTTC. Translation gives CASSTHRGTGRGYGYTF.

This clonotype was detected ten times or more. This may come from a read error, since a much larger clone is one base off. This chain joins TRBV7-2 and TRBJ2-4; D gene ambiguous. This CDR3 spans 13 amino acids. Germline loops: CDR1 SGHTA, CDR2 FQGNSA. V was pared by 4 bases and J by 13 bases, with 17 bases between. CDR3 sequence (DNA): TGTGCCAGCAGCTGGGTTCTAGGCAATGAGCAGTACTTC. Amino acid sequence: CASSWVLGNEQYF. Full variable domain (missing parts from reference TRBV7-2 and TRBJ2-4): GAGVSQSPSNKVTEKGKDVELRCDPISGHTALYWYRQSLGQGLEFLIYFQGNSAPDKSGLPSDRFSAERTGGSVSTLTIQRTQQEDSAVYLCASSWVLGNEQYFGAGTRLSVL.

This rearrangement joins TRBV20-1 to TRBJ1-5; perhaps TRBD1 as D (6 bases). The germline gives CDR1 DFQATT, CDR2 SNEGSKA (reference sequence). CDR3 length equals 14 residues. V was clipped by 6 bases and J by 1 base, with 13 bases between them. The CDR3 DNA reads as TGCAGTGCGGTACAGGGTTCCAGCAATCAGCCCCAGCATTTT. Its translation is CSAVQGSSNQPQHF.

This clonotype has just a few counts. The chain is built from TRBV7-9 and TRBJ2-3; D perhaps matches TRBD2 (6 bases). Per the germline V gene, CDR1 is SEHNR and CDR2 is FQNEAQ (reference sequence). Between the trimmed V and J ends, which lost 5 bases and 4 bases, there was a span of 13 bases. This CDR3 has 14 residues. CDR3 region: CASSIQGGPDTQYF. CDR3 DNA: TGTGCCAGCAGCATCCAGGGAGGCCCAGATACGCAGTATTTT.

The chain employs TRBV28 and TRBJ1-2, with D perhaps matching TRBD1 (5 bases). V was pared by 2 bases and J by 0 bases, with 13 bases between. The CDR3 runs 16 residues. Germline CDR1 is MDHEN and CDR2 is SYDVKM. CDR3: CASSLGARSSNYGYTF. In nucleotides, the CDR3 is TGTGCCAGCAGTTTAGGGGCTCGTAGTTCTAACTATGGCTACACCTTC.

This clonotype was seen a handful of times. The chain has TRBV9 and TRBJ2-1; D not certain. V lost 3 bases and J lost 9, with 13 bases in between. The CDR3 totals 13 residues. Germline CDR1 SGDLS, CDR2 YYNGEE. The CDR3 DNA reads TGTGCCAGCAGCGCTCCCCTTCGCGCTGAGCAGTTCTTC. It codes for CASSAPLRAEQFF.

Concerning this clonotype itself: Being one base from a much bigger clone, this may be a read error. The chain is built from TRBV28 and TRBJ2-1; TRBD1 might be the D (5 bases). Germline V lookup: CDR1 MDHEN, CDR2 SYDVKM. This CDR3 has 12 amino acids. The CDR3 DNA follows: TGTACCAGCAGTATACAACAGGTGGAGCAGTTCTTC. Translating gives CTSSIQQVEQFF.

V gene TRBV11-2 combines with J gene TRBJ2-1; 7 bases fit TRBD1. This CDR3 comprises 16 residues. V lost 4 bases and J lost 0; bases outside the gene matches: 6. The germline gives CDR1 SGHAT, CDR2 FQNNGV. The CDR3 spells CASSYTTGDSYNEQFF. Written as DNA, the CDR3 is TGTGCCAGCAGCTACACAACAGGGGACTCCTACAATGAGCAGTTCTTC.

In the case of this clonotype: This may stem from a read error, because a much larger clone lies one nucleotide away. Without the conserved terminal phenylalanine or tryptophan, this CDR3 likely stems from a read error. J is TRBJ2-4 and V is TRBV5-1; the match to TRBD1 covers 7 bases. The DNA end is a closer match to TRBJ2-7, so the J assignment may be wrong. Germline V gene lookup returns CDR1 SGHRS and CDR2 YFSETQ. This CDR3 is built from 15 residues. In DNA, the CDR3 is TGCGCCAGCAGCTTGGGCCTGGGACAGTTCTACGAGCAGTACTCC. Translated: CASSLGLGQFYEQYS.

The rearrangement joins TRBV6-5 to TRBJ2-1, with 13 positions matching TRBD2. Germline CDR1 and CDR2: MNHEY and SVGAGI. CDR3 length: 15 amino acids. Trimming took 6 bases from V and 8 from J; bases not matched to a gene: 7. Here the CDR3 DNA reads TGTGCCAGCAGGTCACTAGCGGGAGGGCCGGATGAGCAGTTCTTC. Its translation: CASRSLAGGPDEQFF.

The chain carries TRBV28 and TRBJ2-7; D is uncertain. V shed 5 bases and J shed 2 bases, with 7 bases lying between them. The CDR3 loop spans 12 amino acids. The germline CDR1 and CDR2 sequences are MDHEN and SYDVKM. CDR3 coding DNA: TGTGCCAGCAGTAAACTCCCCTACGAGCAGTACTTC. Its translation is CASSKLPYEQYF.

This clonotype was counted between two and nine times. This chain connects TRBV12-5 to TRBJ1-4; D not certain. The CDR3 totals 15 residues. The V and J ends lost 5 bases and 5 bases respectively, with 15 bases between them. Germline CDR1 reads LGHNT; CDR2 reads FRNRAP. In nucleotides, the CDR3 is TGTGCTAGTGGTGGAGGGAGGTTACAGAATGAAAAACTGTTTTTT. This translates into CASGGGRLQNEKLFF. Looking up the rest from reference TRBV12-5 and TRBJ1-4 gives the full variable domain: DARVTQTPRHKVTEMGQEVTMRCQPILGHNTVFWYRQTMMQGLELLAYFRNRAPLDDSGMPKDRFSAEMPDATLATLKIQPSEPRDSAVYFCASGGGRLQNEKLFFGSGTQLSVL.

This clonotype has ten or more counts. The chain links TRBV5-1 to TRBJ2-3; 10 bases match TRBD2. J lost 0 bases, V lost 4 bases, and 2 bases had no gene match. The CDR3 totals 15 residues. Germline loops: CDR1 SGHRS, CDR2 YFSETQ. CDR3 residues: CASSGLAESTDTQYF. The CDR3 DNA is TGCGCCAGCAGCGGACTAGCGGAGAGCACAGATACGCAGTATTTT.

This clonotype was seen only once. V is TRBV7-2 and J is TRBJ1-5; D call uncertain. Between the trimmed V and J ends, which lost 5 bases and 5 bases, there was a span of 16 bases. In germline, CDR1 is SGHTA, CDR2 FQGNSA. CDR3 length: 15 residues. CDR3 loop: CASSRPGRGDQPQHF. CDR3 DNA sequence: TGTGCCAGCAGCCGGCCCGGACGGGGAGATCAGCCCCAGCATTTT.

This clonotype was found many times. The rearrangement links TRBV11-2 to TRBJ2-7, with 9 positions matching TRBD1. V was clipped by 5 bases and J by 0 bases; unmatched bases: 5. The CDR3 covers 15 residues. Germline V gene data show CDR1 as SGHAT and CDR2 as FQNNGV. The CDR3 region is CASSLHRGLSYEQYF. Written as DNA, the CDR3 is TGTGCCAGCAGCCTCCACAGGGGGCTCTCCTACGAGCAGTACTTC.

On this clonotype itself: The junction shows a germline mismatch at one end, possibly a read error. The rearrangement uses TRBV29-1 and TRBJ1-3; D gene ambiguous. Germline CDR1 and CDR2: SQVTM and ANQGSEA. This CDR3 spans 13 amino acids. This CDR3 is CSVAPLSGDTIYF. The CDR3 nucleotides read TGCAGCGTTGCCCCTCTCTCTGGAGACACCATATATTTT.

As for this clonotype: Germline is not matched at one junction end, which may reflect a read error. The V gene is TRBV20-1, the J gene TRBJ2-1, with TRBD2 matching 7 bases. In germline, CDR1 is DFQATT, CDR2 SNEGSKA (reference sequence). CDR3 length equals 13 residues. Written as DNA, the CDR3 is TGCAGTGCGACCAGGACTAGAAACAATGAGCAGGTCTTC. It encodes CSATRTRNNEQVF.

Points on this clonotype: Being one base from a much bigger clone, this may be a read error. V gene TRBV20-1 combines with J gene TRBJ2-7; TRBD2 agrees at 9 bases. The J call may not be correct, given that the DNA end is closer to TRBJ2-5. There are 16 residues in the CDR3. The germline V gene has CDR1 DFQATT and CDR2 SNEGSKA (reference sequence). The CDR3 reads CGAREPSGDSTKTQYF. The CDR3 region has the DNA TGCGGTGCTAGAGAACCTAGCGGGGACTCTACGAAGACCCAGTACTTC.

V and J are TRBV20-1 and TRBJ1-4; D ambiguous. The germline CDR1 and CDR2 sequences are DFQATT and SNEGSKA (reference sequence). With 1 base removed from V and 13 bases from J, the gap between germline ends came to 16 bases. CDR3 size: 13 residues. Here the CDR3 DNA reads TGCAGTGCTAGAGGTGCAGTGCAGGTAGCACTGTTTTTT. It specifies CSARGAVQVALFF.

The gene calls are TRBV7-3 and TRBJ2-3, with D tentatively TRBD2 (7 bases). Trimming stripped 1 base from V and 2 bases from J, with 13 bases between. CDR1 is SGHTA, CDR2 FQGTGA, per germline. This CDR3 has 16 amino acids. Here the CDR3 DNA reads TGTGCCAGCAGCTTAATCGGGGCGGGGGCCACAGATACGCAGTATTTT. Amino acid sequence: CASSLIGAGATDTQYF.

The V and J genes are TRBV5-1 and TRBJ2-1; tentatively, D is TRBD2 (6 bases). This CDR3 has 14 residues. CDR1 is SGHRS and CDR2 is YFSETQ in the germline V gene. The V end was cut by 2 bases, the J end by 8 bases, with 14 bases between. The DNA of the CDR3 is TGCGCCAGCAGCTTCGGGGGACGCGCCGATGAGCAGTTCTTC. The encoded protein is CASSFGGRADEQFF.

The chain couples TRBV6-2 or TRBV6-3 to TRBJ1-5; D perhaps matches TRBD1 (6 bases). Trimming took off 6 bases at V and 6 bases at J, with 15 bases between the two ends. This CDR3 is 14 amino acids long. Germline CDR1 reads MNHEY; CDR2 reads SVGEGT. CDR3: CASSQGGRSQPQHF. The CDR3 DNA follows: TGTGCCAGCAGCCAAGGGGGAAGGAGTCAGCCCCAGCATTTT.

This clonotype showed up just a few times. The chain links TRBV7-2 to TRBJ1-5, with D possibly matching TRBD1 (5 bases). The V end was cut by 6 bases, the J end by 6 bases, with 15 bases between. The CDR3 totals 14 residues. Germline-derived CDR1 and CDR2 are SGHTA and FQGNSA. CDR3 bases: TGTGCCAGCAGTGGGGGGGGATCAGGTCAGCCCCAGCATTTT. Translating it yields CASSGGGSGQPQHF.